The 30 T cell receptor beta chains below come from one sample, sequenced in a study of blood T cell repertoires in COVID-19. TCRdb keeps only in-frame clones here, not all; method: immunoSEQ multiplex PCR. The sample records more than 110,000 clones, 82% being singletons. Sequencing was done on a sample of peripheral blood. These TCRs come from a woman of 80 years or more with acute or convalescent COVID-19.

V gene TRBV3-1 (or the pseudogene TRBV3-2) combines with J gene TRBJ1-5; 8 bases map to TRBD1. The V segment lost 4 bases and the J segment 9 bases; nucleotides outside the gene matches: 14. CDR3 length equals 16 residues. CDR1 LGHDT and CDR2 YNNKEL come from the germline V gene (reference sequence). The CDR3 bases are TGTGCCAGCAGCCCGACGGGACAGGCAGCCGAGGGGCCCCAGCATTTT. This encodes CASSPTGQAAEGPQHF.

The V and J genes are TRBV9 and TRBJ2-7, with D perhaps matching TRBD1 (5 bases). CDR3 length: 16 amino acids. V was cut by 3 bases and J by 5 bases, with 21 bases left in between. The germline V gene has CDR1 SGDLS and CDR2 YYNGEE. The CDR3 DNA reads TGTGCCAGCAGCGCCTCTGACGGCAGGGCCGCCGACGAGCAGTACTTC. This gives the protein CASSASDGRAADEQYF.

The chain carries TRBV7-9 and TRBJ1-2, with D perhaps matching TRBD1 (5 bases). Germline lookup yields CDR1 SEHNR and CDR2 FQNEAQ (reference sequence). The CDR3 is 16 amino acids. V shed 10 bases and J shed 1 base, with 22 bases lying between them. The CDR3 DNA is TGTGCCACCCAGATAGATCAGGGAATCAATAACTATGGCTACACCTTC. Translation: CATQIDQGINNYGYTF. Full variable domain (rest looked up from reference TRBV7-9 and TRBJ1-2): DTGVSQNPRHKITKRGQNVTFRCDPISEHNRLYWYRQTLGQGPEFLTYFQNEAQLEKSRLLSDRFSAERPKGSFSTLEIQRTEQGDSAMYLCATQIDQGINNYGYTFGSGTRLTVV.

The chain couples TRBV7-9 to TRBJ2-7, with TRBD2 as a possible D gene (6 bases). V was trimmed by 2 bases and J by 1 base, leaving 12 bases between them. The CDR3 runs 15 residues. The V gene's germline CDR1 is SEHNR and CDR2 FQNEAQ (reference sequence). The DNA of the CDR3 is TGTGCCAGCAGCTTATTCCCCCGGGGGTCCTACGAGCAGTACTTC. This gives the protein CASSLFPRGSYEQYF.

This sequence joins TRBV6-1 and TRBJ1-1; a possible D gene is TRBD1 (6 bases). V dropped 2 bases and J dropped 5 bases, with 15 bases sitting between them. This CDR3 has 15 residues. Germline values: CDR1 MNHNS, CDR2 SASEGT. The CDR3 protein is CASSEWGPHGTEAFF. The DNA for the CDR3 is TGTGCCAGCAGTGAATGGGGGCCCCATGGGACTGAAGCTTTCTTT.

This sequence joins TRBV7-9 and TRBJ2-1; 11 positions agree with TRBD1. The V gene end was trimmed by 3 bases and the J gene end by 9 bases; junction bases not matched to a gene: 7. This CDR3 has 15 amino acids. CDR1 is SEHNR, CDR2 FQNEAQ, per germline (reference sequence). The CDR3 region has the DNA TGTGCCAGCAGCTTCGGGACAGGGGGATGGGGTGAGCAGTTCTTC. It translates to CASSFGTGGWGEQFF.

J is TRBJ1-6 and V is TRBV5-1, with D uncertain. The length of the CDR3 is 15 residues. Trimming left V 4 bases short and J 2 bases short, with 10 bases between. Germline lookup yields CDR1 SGHRS and CDR2 YFSETQ. The CDR3, as DNA: TGCGCCAGCAGCCGAGACACGCCCTATAATTCACCCCTCCACTTT. This encodes CASSRDTPYNSPLHF.

This chain joins TRBV5-5 and TRBJ1-2; D ambiguous. This CDR3 has 15 amino acids. Germline assignment: CDR1 SGHKS and CDR2 YYEKEE (reference sequence). Trimming removed 0 bases at V and 4 bases at J, with 13 bases between. CDR3 in DNA: TGTGCCAGCAGCTTGGGTGTGAGGAGTACCTATGGCTACACCTTC. Amino acid sequence: CASSLGVRSTYGYTF.

The V and J genes are TRBV14 and TRBJ1-2; the match to TRBD1 covers 7 bases. J gave up 5 bases and V 5 bases, and 8 bases lay outside the gene matches. The CDR3 totals 14 residues. CDR1 and CDR2 (germline): SGHDN, FVKESK. This chain's CDR3 is CASSTRQGGYGYTF. CDR3 DNA: TGTGCCAGCAGCACCCGACAGGGTGGGTATGGCTACACCTTC.

The chain uses TRBV6-1 and TRBJ1-6; TRBD1 matches at 11 bases. This CDR3 spans 14 amino acids. Trimming at V came to 3 bases and at J to 10 bases, leaving 2 bases not matched to a gene. Germline assignment: CDR1 MNHNS and CDR2 SASEGT. The CDR3 region has the DNA TGTGCCAGCAGTGAGGACAGGGGGCACTCACCCCTCCACTTT. It translates to CASSEDRGHSPLHF.

The chain employs TRBV3-1 (or the pseudogene TRBV3-2) and TRBJ1-1; no reliable D call. Germline V lookup: CDR1 LGHDT, CDR2 YNNKEL (reference sequence). The CDR3 covers 13 residues. The V gene lost 6 bases and the J gene lost 1 base, with 9 bases spanning the gap. The chain's CDR3 is CASSRGWNTEAFF. CDR3 DNA: TGTGCCAGCAGTCGCGGATGGAACACTGAAGCTTTCTTT.

The rearrangement uses TRBV5-1 and TRBJ2-1; the match to TRBD1 covers 8 bases. Germline loops: CDR1 SGHRS, CDR2 YFSETQ. J gave up 2 bases and V 4 bases, and 5 bases lay outside the gene matches. The CDR3 is 15 amino acids. In DNA, the CDR3 is TGCGCCAGCAGCCCCACAGGGGGACCCTACAATGAGCAGTTCTTC. Translated: CASSPTGGPYNEQFF.

V is TRBV4-1 and J is TRBJ2-5; 8 bases align to TRBD2. The CDR3 has 14 amino acids. J gave up 1 base and V 8 bases, and 6 bases lay outside the gene matches. Germline V gene sequence: CDR1 MGHRA, CDR2 YSYEKL. The CDR3 DNA follows: TGCGCCAGCTCTCCGGGAGGGTTCCAAGAGACCCAGTACTTC. Translated: CASSPGGFQETQYF.

The rearrangement uses TRBV6-2 or TRBV6-3 and TRBJ2-7; D perhaps matches TRBD1 (6 bases). The CDR3 consists of 18 residues. Germline values: CDR1 MNHEY, CDR2 SVGEGT. Trimming stripped 1 base from V and 3 bases from J, with 22 bases between. CDR3 coding DNA: TGTGCCAGCAGTTACTTTACGATTTCCAAGGACAGTCACTACGAGCAGTACTTC. Its translation is CASSYFTISKDSHYEQYF.

The chain uses TRBV24-1 and TRBJ2-3; perhaps TRBD2 as D (6 bases). The CDR3 covers 16 residues. CDR1 is KGHDR and CDR2 is SFDVKD in the germline V gene. V dropped 6 bases and J dropped 2 bases, with 17 bases sitting between them. CDR3 nucleotides: TGTGCCACCAGTACTTCCCGGGAGCAAACCACAGATACGCAGTATTTT. As protein: CATSTSREQTTDTQYF.

The V call is TRBV19, the J call TRBJ2-6; 10 positions agree with TRBD1. In germline, CDR1 is LNHDA, CDR2 SQIVND (reference sequence). V was clipped by 1 base and J by 4 bases; unmatched bases: 10. The CDR3 sequence is 19 residues long. The CDR3, as DNA: TGTGCCAGTAGTATAGTACCAGGGGACAGGGGATCCGGGGCCAACGTCCTGACTTTC. Amino acid sequence: CASSIVPGDRGSGANVLTF.

The rearrangement uses TRBV23-1 and TRBJ1-6; a weak D match, TRBD1 (6 bases). TRBV23-1 qualifies as an ORF whose function is uncertain. With 11 bases removed from V and 5 bases from J, the gap between germline ends came to 16 bases. The CDR3 runs 14 residues. The CDR3 DNA sequence: TGCGCCCTCCGGGGGGGGCAGGATAATTCACCCCTCCACTTT. It yields the protein CALRGGQDNSPLHF.

This chain joins TRBV4-1 and TRBJ1-2; 10 bases fit TRBD1. The germline CDR1 and CDR2 sequences are MGHRA and YSYEKL. The ends lost 0 bases at V and 4 bases at J; junction bases unmatched: 14. This CDR3 spans 19 amino acids. Written as DNA, the CDR3 is TGCGCCAGCAGCCAAGATATCGGAGACAGGGGGCTTAGGTTCTATGGCTACACCTTC. Translating it yields CASSQDIGDRGLRFYGYTF.

The V and J genes are TRBV5-1 and TRBJ1-2; TRBD1 matches 8 bases. The CDR3 totals 16 residues. V shed 0 bases, J shed 5 bases, and the junction held 9 bases outside the gene matches. Germline V gene data show CDR1 as SGHRS and CDR2 as YFSETQ. CDR3 amino acids: CASSLASGGIKYGYTF. CDR3 coding DNA: TGCGCCAGCAGCTTGGCTTCAGGGGGCATCAAATATGGCTACACCTTC.

V gene TRBV11-2 combines with J gene TRBJ2-5; 8 bases agree with TRBD1. The CDR3 length is 14 residues. Germline V gene data show CDR1 as SGHAT and CDR2 as FQNNGV. Trimming removed 4 bases from V and 5 bases from J; junction bases left unmatched: 6. The CDR3 loop reads CASSSRGRLETQYF. CDR3 DNA: TGTGCCAGCAGCTCCAGGGGGCGCCTGGAGACCCAGTACTTC.

The chain joins TRBV27 to TRBJ2-7, with a possible D match to TRBD1 (5 bases). Germline assignment: CDR1 MNHEY and CDR2 SMNVEV (reference sequence). V dropped 3 bases and J dropped 5 bases, with 11 bases sitting between them. There are 13 residues in the CDR3. The CDR3 nucleotides read TGTGCCAGCAGTTTCCAGGGCACCGACGAGCAGTACTTC. This gives the protein CASSFQGTDEQYF.

This chain joins TRBV5-1 and TRBJ2-5; D perhaps matches TRBD1 (7 bases). CDR1 is SGHRS, CDR2 YFSETQ, per germline. The CDR3 length is 15 residues. Trimming pared 0 bases from V and 7 bases from J, leaving 16 bases between. This chain's CDR3 is CASSLDRRGPGTQYF. CDR3 DNA sequence: TGCGCCAGCAGCTTGGATCGGAGGGGGCCGGGGACCCAGTACTTC.

The J gene is TRBJ2-7, the V gene TRBV28; TRBD2 is a possible D gene (7 bases). The CDR3 sequence is 14 residues long. Trimming took 11 bases from V and 3 from J, leaving 20 bases between them. Per the germline V gene, CDR1 is MDHEN and CDR2 is SYDVKM. CDR3 bases: TGTGCCTCCAAAAGGGGGGGCGGGAGCTACGAGCAGTACTTC. Its translation: CASKRGGGSYEQYF. Combining the CDR3 with reference TRBV28 and TRBJ2-7 gives the whole variable domain DVKVTQSSRYLVKRTGEKVFLECVQDMDHENMFWYRQDPGLGLRLIYFSYDVKMKEKGDIPEGYSVSREKKERFSLILESASTNQTSMYLCASKRGGGSYEQYFGPGTRLTVT.

The chain is built from TRBV27 and TRBJ1-2; no clear D gene. CDR1 MNHEY and CDR2 SMNVEV come from the germline V gene (reference sequence). The CDR3 has 14 residues. Between the trimmed V and J ends, which lost 5 bases and 0 bases, there was a span of 10 bases. The CDR3 loop is CASSRAGANYGYTF. CDR3 coding DNA: TGTGCCAGCAGTCGTGCGGGAGCTAACTATGGCTACACCTTC.

This clone was recorded many times. The chain joins TRBV4-1 to TRBJ1-2; TRBD1 aligns across 8 bases. V gave up 1 base and J gave up 4 bases; unmatched junction bases: 5. The CDR3 is 15 amino acids. Germline assignment: CDR1 MGHRA and CDR2 YSYEKL. The CDR3 is CASSQVNRGSYGYTF. The DNA for the CDR3 is TGCGCCAGCAGCCAAGTTAACAGGGGGAGCTATGGCTACACCTTC.

The chain recombines TRBV7-3 with TRBJ2-2; 7 bases fit TRBD2. Unmatched junction bases numbered 9, after V lost 5 bases and J lost 3 bases. CDR1 and CDR2 from the germline V gene are SGHTA and FQGTGA. This CDR3 comprises 16 residues. The CDR3, as DNA: TGTGCCAGCAGCCGGACAACCCGGGGGGACACCGGGGAGCTGTTTTTT. This translates into CASSRTTRGDTGELFF.

The chain recombines TRBV7-9 with TRBJ1-1; 8 nucleotides match TRBD1. V lost 0 bases, J lost 6 bases, and 15 bases stayed unmatched. Looked up from germline, CDR1 is SEHNR and CDR2 is FQNEAQ (reference sequence). CDR3 length equals 18 residues. CDR3 DNA sequence: TGTGCCAGCAGCTTAGCGGACAGGGCTTATTTTTTGGATCCTGAAGCTTTCTTT. This translates into CASSLADRAYFLDPEAFF.

The rearrangement links TRBV7-9 to TRBJ2-7; D is possibly TRBD2 (5 bases). CDR1 and CDR2 from the germline V gene are SEHNR and FQNEAQ (reference sequence). Trimming pared 0 bases from V and 3 bases from J, leaving 9 bases between. The CDR3 loop spans 14 amino acids. CDR3 sequence reads: CASSLAGVNYEQYF. CDR3 DNA sequence: TGTGCCAGCAGCTTAGCGGGAGTGAACTACGAGCAGTACTTC. The variable domain in full, with the rest retrieved from reference TRBV7-9 and TRBJ2-7, is DTGVSQNPRHKITKRGQNVTFRCDPISEHNRLYWYRQTLGQGPEFLTYFQNEAQLEKSRLLSDRFSAERPKGSFSTLEIQRTEQGDSAMYLCASSLAGVNYEQYFGPGTRLTVT.

The gene calls are TRBV2 and TRBJ2-5, with 9 bases that match TRBD1. Germline V lookup: CDR1 SNHLY, CDR2 FYNNEI. Germline trimming cut 2 bases from V and 5 bases from J; bases unmatched to any gene: 3. The CDR3 has 14 amino acids. The CDR3 DNA reads TGTGCCAGCAGTGAACTGACAGGGGGTGAGACCCAGTACTTC. This translates into CASSELTGGETQYF.

The chain employs TRBV28 and TRBJ2-5; TRBD2 matches 9 bases. The CDR3 covers 16 residues. The germline V gene encodes CDR1 MDHEN and CDR2 SYDVKM. With 2 bases clipped from V and 2 bases from J, the junction kept 6 bases outside the gene matches. CDR3 DNA sequence: TGTGCCAGCAGTTTAGAGTTAGCGGGGGTACAAGAGACCCAGTACTTC. Protein sequence: CASSLELAGVQETQYF.